This T cell receptor beta chain was obtained from a study of cytomegalovirus exposure and HLA in healthy donors. Study-level points and caveats: Most CMV-associated TCR beta chains were later found to appear HLA-restricted.

This PCR relied on a set of 60 Vbeta primers and 13 Jbeta primers. The repertoire was sequenced with immunoSEQ multiplex PCR; TCRdb's copy has only in-frame clones and lacks some. The sample contains 130,000 to 150,000 clones, about 79% of which appear only once. About this clone: The target antigen is unknown.

The CDR3 length is 13 residues. The ends lost 0 bases at V and 5 bases at J; junction bases unmatched: 1. Germline loops: CDR1 KGHSH, CDR2 LQKENI. V usage is TRBV18 and J usage is TRBJ2-7; 7 bases agree with TRBD2. The sequenced sample was PBMCs. This sequence originates from a man in his forties in good health and CMV-seropositive. The CDR3: CASSPPGGHEQYF. The CDR3 DNA follows: TGTGCCAGCTCACCACCGGGAGGGCACGAGCAGTACTTC. The variable domain in full, completed from reference TRBV18 and TRBJ2-7, reads NAGVMQNPRHLVRRRGQEARLRCSPMKGHSHVYWYRQLPEEGLKFMVYLQKENIIDESGMPKERFSAEFPKEGPSILRIQQVVRGDSAAYFCASSPPGGHEQYFGPGTRLTVT.